The 21 T cell receptor beta chains in this list originate from one sample, sequenced in a study of blood T cell repertoires in COVID-19. Assay: immunoSEQ multiplex PCR; the TCRdb copy retains only in-frame clones and omits some. The data contain about 82,000 clones, over 70% of them singletons. The sequencing input was peripheral blood. These receptor sequences come from an older woman with acute or convalescent COVID-19.

The V gene is TRBV27, the J gene TRBJ1-5, with D hard to call. V lost 6 bases to trimming and J lost 3 bases, with 12 bases between them. Looked up from germline, CDR1 is MNHEY and CDR2 is SMNVEV (reference sequence). This CDR3 region has 14 residues. DNA of the CDR3: TGTGCCAGCAGAGTCGGTGCATACAATCAGCCCCAGCATTTT. It specifies CASRVGAYNQPQHF.

The V gene is TRBV6-6, the J gene TRBJ1-1; TRBD1 aligns across 7 bases. CDR3 length: 16 residues. The germline V gene encodes CDR1 MNHNY and CDR2 SVGAGI (reference sequence). The V and J ends lost 4 bases and 0 bases, in that order; junction bases with no gene match: 8. In DNA, the CDR3 is TGTGCCAGCAGTTTCTCCGGGACAGACATGAACACTGAAGCTTTCTTT. Its translation is CASSFSGTDMNTEAFF.

This clone was observed a handful of times. The rearrangement joins TRBV11-2 to TRBJ2-7, with TRBD2 matching over 9 bases. V lost 5 bases, J lost 0 bases, and 5 bases stayed unmatched. This CDR3 has 15 residues. CDR1 is SGHAT and CDR2 is FQNNGV in the germline V gene. The CDR3 here is CASSPMTSGSYEQYF. CDR3 bases: TGTGCCAGCAGCCCTATGACTAGCGGCTCCTACGAGCAGTACTTC.

The V and J genes are TRBV6-5 and TRBJ1-2; D possibly corresponds to TRBD1 (5 bases). The V end was cut by 8 bases, the J end by 4 bases, with 17 bases between. Germline-derived CDR1 and CDR2 are MNHEY and SVGAGI. CDR3 size: 14 residues. The CDR3 DNA reads as TGTGCCAGCCTAACGGGGGGGGTAAGCTATGGCTACACCTTC. Translating it yields CASLTGGVSYGYTF.

CDR3 DNA sequence: TGCGCCAGCAGCTCGAGAGGCTCCTATAATTCACCCCTCCACTTT. Translated, it gives CASSSRGSYNSPLHF. The chain combines TRBV5-1 with TRBJ1-6, with D unclear. This CDR3 comprises 15 residues. V lost 3 bases and J lost 0, with 7 bases in between. Germline values: CDR1 SGHRS, CDR2 YFSETQ.

The genes are TRBV7-2 and TRBJ2-5; 7 nucleotides agree with TRBD2. With 5 bases clipped from V and 0 bases from J, the junction kept 9 bases outside the gene matches. Germline V CDR1 and CDR2: SGHTA, FQGNSA. The CDR3 has 16 amino acids. The CDR3 DNA reads TGTGCCAGCAGCATCGGACTAGGAGCCTACCAAGAGACCCAGTACTTC. Encoded protein: CASSIGLGAYQETQYF.

The J gene is TRBJ1-2, the V gene TRBV6-2 or TRBV6-3, with a tentative D call TRBD1 (6 bases). The CDR3 covers 15 residues. The ends were cut back, 4 bases at V and 4 bases at J, with 16 bases in the middle. Per the germline V gene, CDR1 is MNHEY and CDR2 is SVGEGT. CDR3 nucleotides: TGTGCCAGCAGTTTGAGGACAGTGGGATCCTATGGCTACACCTTC. Its translation: CASSLRTVGSYGYTF.

This sequence joins TRBV6-5 and TRBJ2-3, with 9 positions matching TRBD2. V lost 7 bases, J lost 4 bases, and 3 bases stayed unmatched. The CDR3 has 13 amino acids. The germline CDR1 and CDR2 sequences are MNHEY and SVGAGI. The CDR3 loop is CASTKRGADTQYF. The CDR3 DNA follows: TGTGCCAGCACAAAGCGGGGGGCAGATACGCAGTATTTT.

The rearrangement joins TRBV27 to TRBJ1-3; 7 nucleotides line up with TRBD1. With V trimmed by 4 bases and J by 1 base, 7 bases remained unmatched. The CDR3 contains 16 residues. The germline gives CDR1 MNHEY, CDR2 SMNVEV (reference sequence). CDR3 amino acids: CASSSARQGSGNTIYF. The CDR3 DNA follows: TGTGCCAGCAGTTCCGCAAGACAGGGTTCTGGAAACACCATATATTTT.

The chain employs TRBV18 and TRBJ1-3; 7 nucleotides match TRBD1. Germline CDR1 KGHSH, CDR2 LQKENI. CDR3 size: 14 residues. V was pared by 6 bases and J by 2 bases, with 4 bases of the junction left unmatched. In DNA form, the CDR3 reads TGTGCCAGCTCCCTCGACAGGGCTGGAAACACCATATATTTT. It yields the protein CASSLDRAGNTIYF.

This chain joins TRBV6-6 and TRBJ1-2; 7 nucleotides line up with TRBD1. V shed 7 bases and J 2 bases; nucleotides not matched to a gene: 4. The germline V gene encodes CDR1 MNHNY and CDR2 SVGAGI (reference sequence). The CDR3 has 13 residues. Here the CDR3 reads CASTQTGNYGYTF. CDR3 DNA sequence: TGTGCCAGCACCCAGACAGGGAACTATGGCTACACCTTC.

The chain carries TRBV10-1 and TRBJ2-3; 10 nucleotides match TRBD2. The CDR3 has 15 amino acids. V lost 8 bases to trimming and J lost 1 base; unmatched junction nucleotides: 6. Germline values: CDR1 WNHNN, CDR2 SYGVQD (reference sequence). The CDR3: CASAPGTSGTDTQYF. CDR3 sequence (DNA): TGCGCCAGCGCCCCCGGGACTAGCGGCACAGATACGCAGTATTTT.

The rearrangement joins TRBV13 to TRBJ1-3; weak D call: TRBD1 (5 bases). The V end was cut by 0 bases, the J end by 3 bases, with 9 bases between. Germline CDR1 PRHDT, CDR2 FYEKMQ (reference sequence). The CDR3 has 15 residues. Written as DNA, the CDR3 is TGTGCCAGCAGCTTAGGCAGGGTCTATGGAAACACCATATATTTT. It is translated as CASSLGRVYGNTIYF. Looking up the rest from reference TRBV13 and TRBJ1-3 gives the full variable domain: AAGVIQSPRHLIKEKRETATLKCYPIPRHDTVYWYQQGPGQDPQFLISFYEKMQSDKGSIPDRFSAQQFSDYHSELNMSSLELGDSALYFCASSLGRVYGNTIYFGEGSWLTVV.

This chain joins TRBV3-1 (or the pseudogene TRBV3-2) and TRBJ1-1; 8 positions agree with TRBD1. The J segment lost 3 bases and the V segment lost 3 bases, leaving 9 bases of the junction unmatched. The length of the CDR3 is 16 residues. Per germline, CDR1 LGHDT and CDR2 YNNKEL (reference sequence). CDR3 nucleotide sequence: TGTGCCAGCAGCCACGGACTAGGACAGGGAGACACTGAAGCTTTCTTT. Its protein product is CASSHGLGQGDTEAFF.

Comments on this clone: One end of the junction is discordant with germline, which a read error may explain. The V and J genes are TRBV27 and TRBJ2-3; D may be TRBD2 (5 bases). Germline V lookup: CDR1 MNHEY, CDR2 SMNVEV (reference sequence). There are 14 residues in the CDR3. The CDR3 DNA reads TGTGCCAGCAGTTTATCGGGCGAAGTGGGTTCGCGGGTCTTT. It translates to CASSLSGEVGSRVF.

The CDR3 here is CASSLGSTGTETQYF. The CDR3 DNA sequence: TGCGCCAGCAGCTTGGGCAGTACAGGGACGGAGACCCAGTACTTC. The V gene is TRBV5-1, the J gene TRBJ2-5; the D gene is possibly TRBD1 (6 bases). V lost 0 bases to trimming and J lost 5 bases, with 14 bases between them. Germline CDR1 SGHRS, CDR2 YFSETQ. The CDR3 is 15 residues long.

The chain has TRBV29-1 and TRBJ2-1; 12 bases match TRBD2. This CDR3 is 14 amino acids long. Germline V lookup: CDR1 SQVTM, CDR2 ANQGSEA. With V trimmed by 3 bases and J by 4 bases, 1 base remained unmatched. The CDR3 reads CSVDGTSGYNEQFF. In DNA, the CDR3 is TGCAGCGTTGACGGGACTAGCGGGTACAATGAGCAGTTCTTC.

This chain connects TRBV19 to TRBJ1-2, with a tentative D call TRBD1 (6 bases). V was pared by 5 bases and J by 0 bases, with 13 bases between. The CDR3 length is 15 residues. The germline CDR1 and CDR2 sequences are LNHDA and SQIVND (reference sequence). Here the CDR3 reads CASSPQDSSNYGYTF. The CDR3 bases are TGTGCCAGTAGTCCCCAGGACAGCTCTAACTATGGCTACACCTTC.

This rearrangement joins TRBV6-2 or TRBV6-3 to TRBJ1-5, with a weak D call TRBD1 (6 bases). This CDR3 comprises 15 residues. The V gene lost 4 bases and the J gene lost 2 bases, with 12 bases spanning the gap. Germline assignment: CDR1 MNHEY and CDR2 SVGEGT. DNA for the CDR3: TGTGCCAGCAGTTGGACGGACAGCCGCAATCAGCCCCAGCATTTT. It specifies CASSWTDSRNQPQHF.

V usage is TRBV6-2 or TRBV6-3 and J usage is TRBJ2-1; 11 positions agree with TRBD2. Germline CDR1 MNHEY, CDR2 SVGEGT. The CDR3 has 18 amino acids. With 0 bases clipped from V and 4 bases from J, the junction kept 8 bases outside the gene matches. The CDR3 loop reads CASSYSPLRLAGYNEQFF. Written as DNA, the CDR3 is TGTGCCAGCAGTTACTCGCCTCTACGACTAGCGGGGTACAATGAGCAGTTCTTC.

The CDR3 here is CASSLVQKLYGYTF. The CDR3 nucleotides read TGTGCCAGCAGCTTGGTACAGAAGCTCTATGGCTACACCTTC. V and J are TRBV5-5 and TRBJ1-2; D not certain. The CDR3 has 14 amino acids. CDR1 is SGHKS and CDR2 is YYEKEE in the germline V gene (reference sequence). Trimming cost V 0 bases and J 4 bases, with 10 bases left between them.